The 21 T cell receptor beta chains below come from one sample, sequenced in a study. TCRdb re-analysed the 5' RACE reads in MiXCR, keeping a single row per CDR3 protein. The sample yields around 52,000 distinct CDR3 sequences, 25% to 35% seen once. Source material: tumor-infiltrating memory CD4+ T cells sorted from the breast tumor. Subset given: memory CD4+ T cells, CD4+CD45RO+CD25-. Every receptor here comes from a female donor with breast cancer.

This chain uses TRBV6-2 or TRBV6-3 with TRBJ1-5; tentative D call: TRBD1 (5 bases). The CDR3 length is 16 residues. V dropped 1 base and J dropped 7 bases, with 17 bases sitting between them. Germline values: CDR1 MNHEY, CDR2 SVGEGT. The CDR3 region has the DNA TGTGCCAGCAGTTACTTCGGGACGGCCTATGGACAGCCCCAGCATTTT. Translation: CASSYFGTAYGQPQHF.

Only a few counts were recorded for this clonotype. The chain is built from TRBV9 and TRBJ2-3, with unresolved D. The CDR3 covers 13 residues. Germline CDR1 SGDLS, CDR2 YYNGEE. Trimming shortened V by 1 base and J by 1 base, and 4 bases separated the two germline ends. CDR3 nucleotides: TGTGCCAGCAGCGTATTGGGCACAGATACGCAGTATTTT. Residues: CASSVLGTDTQYF.

Details on this clonotype: Relative to the germline gene, one junction end is altered; a read error may explain this. The J gene is TRBJ1-4, the V gene TRBV5-1; possibly TRBD1 for D (5 bases). CDR3 length equals 13 residues. CDR1 is SGHRS and CDR2 is YFSETQ in the germline V gene. CDR3 region: CAGRDQPNEKLFF. Here the CDR3 DNA reads TGCGCCGGCAGGGACCAGCCTAATGAAAAACTGTTTTTT.

V is TRBV20-1 and J is TRBJ2-2, with TRBD2 as a possible D gene (5 bases). Germline V gene data show CDR1 as DFQATT and CDR2 as SNEGSKA (reference sequence). V was pared by 1 base and J by 2 bases, with 11 bases between. CDR3 length: 15 residues. The CDR3, as DNA: TGCAGTGCTAGAGGAGGCAGCGGAAACACCGGGGAGCTGTTTTTT. This translates into CSARGGSGNTGELFF.

The rearrangement links TRBV7-2 to TRBJ1-4; no clear D gene. Germline CDR1 reads SGHTA; CDR2 reads FQGNSA. V gave up 5 bases and J gave up 8 bases, with 15 bases separating them. The CDR3 spans 14 residues. The CDR3 reads CASSPMVKEEKLFF. The CDR3 DNA sequence: TGTGCCAGCAGCCCTATGGTTAAGGAGGAAAAACTGTTTTTT.

This clonotype has a handful of counts. This rearrangement joins TRBV6-6 to TRBJ2-5; perhaps TRBD2 as D (6 bases). V shed 5 bases and J shed 7 bases, with 11 bases lying between them. The CDR3 runs 12 residues. Germline lookup yields CDR1 MNHNY and CDR2 SVGAGI (reference sequence). CDR3 bases: TGTGCCAGCAGTACATCCGGGGGGACCCAGTACTTC. This gives the protein CASSTSGGTQYF.

The genes are TRBV6-5 and TRBJ1-6, with D hard to call. V was shortened by 6 bases and J by 5 bases, with 17 bases between the two germline ends. The CDR3 sequence is 16 residues long. Germline-derived CDR1 and CDR2 are MNHEY and SVGAGI. The CDR3 DNA is TGTGCCAGCAGACCCGGTTGGAGCGGCAATAATTCACCCCTCCACTTT. It specifies CASRPGWSGNNSPLHF.

This clonotype came up a few times. The genes are TRBV20-1 and TRBJ2-1, with 8 bases identical to TRBD1. The germline V gene encodes CDR1 DFQATT and CDR2 SNEGSKA (reference sequence). The CDR3 sequence is 11 residues long. The CDR3 nucleotides are TGCGGAGGACAGGGCTTTCGTGAGCAGTTCTTC. This codes for CGGQGFREQFF.

This clonotype showed up just once. V gene TRBV20-1 combines with J gene TRBJ2-7; D possibly corresponds to TRBD2 (6 bases). V lost 4 bases, J lost 0 bases, and 13 bases lay in between. The CDR3 runs to 14 residues. From germline, CDR1 is DFQATT and CDR2 SNEGSKA (reference sequence). In nucleotides, the CDR3 is TGCAGTGCTAACGATCGCGGGACCTCCTACGAGCAGTACTTC. This translates into CSANDRGTSYEQYF.

There are a few counts of this clonotype. The V gene is TRBV6-5, the J gene TRBJ2-2; TRBD2 agrees at 8 bases. Germline lookup yields CDR1 MNHEY and CDR2 SVGAGI. CDR3 length equals 15 residues. With 0 bases clipped from V and 6 bases from J, the junction kept 3 bases outside the gene matches. The CDR3 reads CASSYSSGRAGELFF. The CDR3 DNA reads TGTGCCAGCAGTTACTCGAGCGGGAGAGCCGGGGAGCTGTTTTTT.

The V gene is TRBV6-1, the J gene TRBJ2-7, with 8 bases lining up with TRBD1. Looked up from germline, CDR1 is MNHNS and CDR2 is SASEGT. J lost 5 bases, V lost 6 bases, and 6 bases had no gene match. The CDR3 is made up of 13 amino acids. CDR3 coding DNA: TGTGCCAGCAGATTAAGGACAGGGAACGAGCAGTACTTC. Protein sequence: CASRLRTGNEQYF.

In DNA form, the CDR3 reads TGTGCCAGCAGTCCCATCGACACAGATACGCAGTATTTT. Translated: CASSPIDTDTQYF. V and J are TRBV6-2 or TRBV6-3 and TRBJ2-3; D remains unclear. The CDR3 length is 13 residues. CDR1 and CDR2 from the germline V gene are MNHEY and SVGEGT. V lost 5 bases and J lost 2, with 8 bases in between.

This clonotype came up many times. V usage is TRBV9 and J usage is TRBJ2-3, with 13 nucleotides matching TRBD2. This CDR3 region has 17 residues. Trimming cost V 4 bases and J 3 bases; bases outside gene matches: 8. In germline, CDR1 is SGDLS, CDR2 YYNGEE. CDR3 amino acids: CASSPSLAGGMTDTQYF. DNA of the CDR3: TGTGCCAGCAGCCCTTCACTAGCGGGAGGGATGACAGATACGCAGTATTTT.

The chain carries TRBV7-2 and TRBJ2-1; D might be TRBD1 (6 bases). Germline values: CDR1 SGHTA, CDR2 FQGNSA. This CDR3 is built from 14 residues. V was trimmed by 4 bases and J by 3 bases, leaving 10 bases between them. The CDR3 DNA reads as TGTGCCAGCAGCTCCGGACAGCGCTACAATGAGCAGTTCTTC. Translating it yields CASSSGQRYNEQFF. The full variable domain, in which reference TRBV7-2 and TRBJ2-1 provide the parts outside the CDR3, is GAGVSQSPSNKVTEKGKDVELRCDPISGHTALYWYRQSLGQGLEFLIYFQGNSAPDKSGLPSDRFSAERTGGSVSTLTIQRTQQEDSAVYLCASSSGQRYNEQFFGPGTRLTVL.

V is TRBV28 and J is TRBJ2-5, with 9 bases aligning to TRBD1. The assigned J gene may be wrong: the sequence end matches TRBJ2-1 better. The CDR3 runs to 15 residues. Germline loops: CDR1 MDHEN, CDR2 SYDVKM. CDR3 coding DNA: TGTGCCAGCAGTATCCTCAAACAGGGGGCACATGAGCAGTTCTTC. Amino acids: CASSILKQGAHEQFF.

The chain carries TRBV6-1 and TRBJ2-3; D ambiguous. V dropped 2 bases and J dropped 9 bases, with 9 bases sitting between them. Germline values: CDR1 MNHNS, CDR2 SASEGT. CDR3 length equals 12 residues. In nucleotides, the CDR3 is TGTGCCAGCAGTGAATTCGGCCGAACGCAGTATTTT. Residues: CASSEFGRTQYF.

As for this clonotype: A much larger clone differs by one base, so this may be a read error. This chain links TRBV20-1 with TRBJ1-1; D remains unclear. Germline CDR1 and CDR2: DFQATT and SNEGSKA (reference sequence). This CDR3 spans 12 amino acids. V was shortened by 4 bases and J by 0 bases, with 6 bases between the two germline ends. DNA of the CDR3: TGCAGTGCTAACCTCATGAACACTGAAGCTTTCTTT. Its protein is CSANLMNTEAFF.

The chain has TRBV12-3 or TRBV12-4 and TRBJ2-7; TRBD1 matches at 10 bases. V shed 4 bases, J shed 2 bases, and the junction held 5 bases outside the gene matches. This CDR3 region has 15 residues. CDR3 nucleotide sequence: TGTGCCAGCAGTTCGCGACAGGGGGCGACCTACGAGCAGTACTTC. This encodes CASSSRQGATYEQYF.

This clonotype was seen only a few times. The genes are TRBV6-2 or TRBV6-3 and TRBJ2-7; 8 bases line up with TRBD2. CDR1 MNHEY and CDR2 SVGEGT come from the germline V gene. V was pared by 4 bases and J by 3 bases, with 11 bases of the junction left unmatched. The CDR3 runs 16 residues. Written as DNA, the CDR3 is TGTGCCAGCAGTTCCCCCGCTGGCGGGAGGCGCTACGAGCAGTACTTC. Translated: CASSSPAGGRRYEQYF.

This chain uses TRBV6-6 with TRBJ1-4; unclear D gene. Germline CDR1 MNHNY, CDR2 SVGAGI (reference sequence). The CDR3 is 14 amino acids. V lost 7 bases to trimming and J lost 4 bases, with 13 bases between them. CDR3 protein: CASKTRNGNEKLFF. The CDR3, as DNA: TGTGCCAGCAAAACTCGGAACGGTAATGAAAAACTGTTTTTT.

The chain couples TRBV28 to TRBJ1-3; 7 bases match TRBD1. The CDR3 loop spans 14 amino acids. Germline CDR1 is MDHEN and CDR2 is SYDVKM. Unmatched junction bases numbered 5, after V lost 3 bases and J lost 6 bases. The CDR3 spells CASSFGQGENTIYF. CDR3 DNA sequence: TGTGCCAGCAGTTTTGGTCAGGGGGAAAACACCATATATTTT.